The 10 T cell receptor beta chains below come from one sample, sequenced in a study of T cell responses to AZD1222 COVID-19 vaccine. Data came from immunoSEQ multiplex PCR; TCRdb stores just in-frame clones and leaves some out. Of around 200,000 clones listed, approximately 86% are singletons. The material sequenced was peripheral blood, taken on day 0 of AZD1222 vaccination. The receptors stem from an adult in good health.

The chain employs TRBV10-3 and TRBJ1-1; TRBD1 agrees at 8 bases. The germline V gene encodes CDR1 ENHRY and CDR2 SYGVKD. The V gene end was trimmed by 5 bases and the J gene end by 1 base; junction bases not matched to a gene: 3. This CDR3 is 14 amino acids long. CDR3: CAISSGTGNTEAFF. Written as DNA, the CDR3 is TGTGCCATCAGTTCCGGGACAGGGAACACTGAAGCTTTCTTT.

Only one count was recorded for this clone. This chain connects TRBV19 to TRBJ1-6; D is possibly TRBD1 (6 bases). Trimming left V 6 bases short and J 7 bases short, with 13 bases between. The CDR3 is made up of 14 amino acids. In germline, CDR1 is LNHDA, CDR2 SQIVND (reference sequence). For the CDR3, the DNA is TGTGCCAGTAGCCCGGGACACAGAAATTCACCCCTCCACTTT. Residues: CASSPGHRNSPLHF.

The chain is built from TRBV5-8 and TRBJ1-1; no firm D call. The V gene's germline CDR1 is SGHTS and CDR2 YDEGEE. Trimming cost V 0 bases and J 6 bases, with 15 bases left between them. The CDR3 covers 15 residues. The CDR3 DNA sequence: TGTGCCAGCAGCTTGGATGTGGGCATCGGGGCTGAAGCTTTCTTT. Translating it yields CASSLDVGIGAEAFF.

The chain couples TRBV25-1 to TRBJ1-3; no clear D gene. Trimming took 2 bases from V and 0 from J, leaving 14 bases between them. The CDR3 consists of 17 residues. Germline V gives CDR1 MGHDK, CDR2 SYGVNS. CDR3 sequence: CASSEPHHSVSGNTIYF. The CDR3 DNA is TGTGCCAGCAGTGAACCCCACCACAGCGTCTCTGGAAACACCATATATTTT.

The V gene is TRBV11-3, the J gene TRBJ2-3; 9 positions match TRBD2. The germline gives CDR1 SGHNT, CDR2 YENEEA. The CDR3 loop spans 14 amino acids. Trimming cost V 4 bases and J 3 bases; bases outside gene matches: 2. The CDR3 here is CASSSTSGTDTQYF. DNA of the CDR3: TGTGCCAGCAGCTCGACTAGCGGAACAGATACGCAGTATTTT.

This clone was picked up a small number of times. This chain links TRBV7-3 with TRBJ2-5, with 8 bases that match TRBD1. With 2 bases clipped from V and 2 bases from J, the junction kept 1 base outside the gene matches. This CDR3 spans 14 amino acids. Germline V CDR1 and CDR2: SGHTA, FQGTGA. The CDR3 region is CASSLDRGQETQYF. The CDR3 DNA reads as TGTGCCAGCAGCTTAGACAGGGGACAAGAGACCCAGTACTTC.

The gene calls are TRBV4-1 and TRBJ1-1, with D maybe TRBD1 (5 bases). Trimming cost V 3 bases and J 3 bases, with 20 bases left between them. The CDR3 covers 17 residues. Germline V gene sequence: CDR1 MGHRA, CDR2 YSYEKL. This CDR3 is CASSQQNRVPRDTEAFF. In DNA, the CDR3 is TGCGCCAGCAGCCAGCAAAACCGGGTCCCCAGGGACACTGAAGCTTTCTTT.

J is TRBJ2-3 and V is TRBV18; 14 bases match TRBD2. CDR1 and CDR2 from the germline V gene are KGHSH and LQKENI. After removal of 3 bases from V and 2 bases from J, the junction contained 4 bases not matched to a gene. CDR3 length: 17 residues. CDR3 DNA sequence: TGTGCCAGCTCACCCGGACTAGCGGGGGGTAACACAGATACGCAGTATTTT. This translates into CASSPGLAGGNTDTQYF.

The chain combines TRBV7-8 with TRBJ1-3; tentative D call: TRBD1 (5 bases). Germline loops: CDR1 SGHVS, CDR2 FQNEAQ. V lost 5 bases and J lost 4, with 9 bases in between. The CDR3 has 13 residues. CDR3 amino acids: CASSLGPGNTIYF. The CDR3 DNA reads as TGTGCCAGCAGCCTGGGACCGGGAAACACCATATATTTT.

This chain links TRBV27 with TRBJ2-7; 7 positions match TRBD1. From germline, CDR1 is MNHEY and CDR2 SMNVEV (reference sequence). V shed 6 bases, J shed 3 bases, and the junction held 11 bases outside the gene matches. CDR3 length: 15 residues. Here the CDR3 DNA reads TGTGCCAGCAGAGATCGGGACAGTGGTTTCTACGAGCAGTACTTC. This sequence encodes CASRDRDSGFYEQYF.